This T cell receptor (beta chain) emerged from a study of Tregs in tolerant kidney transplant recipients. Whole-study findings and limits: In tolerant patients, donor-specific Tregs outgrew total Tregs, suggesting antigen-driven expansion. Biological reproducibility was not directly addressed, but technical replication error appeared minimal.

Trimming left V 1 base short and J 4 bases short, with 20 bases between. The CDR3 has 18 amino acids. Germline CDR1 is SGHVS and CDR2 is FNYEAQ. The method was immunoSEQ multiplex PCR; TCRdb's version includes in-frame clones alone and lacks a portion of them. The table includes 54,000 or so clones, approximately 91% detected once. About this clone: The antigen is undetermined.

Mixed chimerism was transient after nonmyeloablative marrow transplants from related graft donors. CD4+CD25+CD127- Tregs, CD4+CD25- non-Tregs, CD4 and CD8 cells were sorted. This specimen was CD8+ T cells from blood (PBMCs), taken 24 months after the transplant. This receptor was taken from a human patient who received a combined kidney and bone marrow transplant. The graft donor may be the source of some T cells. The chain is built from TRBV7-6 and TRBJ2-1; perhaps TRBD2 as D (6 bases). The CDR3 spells CASSLGISGGDIYNEQFF. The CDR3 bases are TGTGCCAGCAGCTTAGGAATTAGCGGTGGAGATATATACAATGAGCAGTTCTTC.